This T cell receptor (beta chain) was sequenced during a study of blood T cell repertoires in COVID-19 (dated by TCRdb to the early 2020s). About the study as a whole: The collaborator samples originated in the United States, Italy and Spain and spanned the acute and convalescent phases of COVID-19. Samples were obtained from the ongoing ImmuneRACE study (first 160 participants) and from about 1,300 subjects provided by 6 global collaborators. HLA class I and class II types, where available, came from metadata supplied by the sample provider rather than from assay-based typing. The material from the prospective study consisted of cDNA or gDNA derived from T cells, B-cell-depleted T cells, or PBMCs. Subjects who had been exposed to COVID-19, were actively infected with it, or had recovered from it provided the deeply sampled blood TCRbeta repertoires that made up the dataset. The repertoires were released in a freely available public database meant as a resource for research on the immune response to SARS-CoV-2. The sample metadata nearly always contained a de-identified subject ID, COVID-19 status, age in years and sex. Broader findings and caveats from the paper: How much clinical and demographic metadata was included differed by source and by participant, and the metadata was provided uncurated.

V lost 4 bases and J lost 2 bases; the stretch between them is 10 bases long. Taken from cysteine to phenylalanine, the CDR3 has 14 residues. The read is trimmed to its CDR3 DNA, 42 bases read in frame from base 1. According to the germline V gene, CDR1 reads MDHEN and CDR2 reads SYDVKM. Participants in the prospective study were aged roughly 18 to 100 years, lived in approximately 26 United States geographic areas, and enrolled through a virtual design. To assign participants to cohorts, the prospective study relied on clinical history that participants themselves reported in a screening survey and a study questionnaire. For ImmuneRACE Cohort 3, a participant was defined as recovered based on two consecutive negative NP/OP PCR tests, clearance by a healthcare professional, or resolution of symptoms. Mobile phlebotomists in the prospective study collected whole blood, serum and a nasopharyngeal or oropharyngeal swab from every participant. Over a roughly 2-month period, participants in the prospective study had the option of providing additional blood draws and questionnaires. Blood samples from the prospective study were shipped frozen or at room temperature prior to DNA extraction.

The immunoSEQ Assay, a bias-controlled multiplex PCR, was used to amplify TCRbeta CDR3 regions from genomic DNA. Per the source publication's procedure: The number of nucleated cells in each sample was estimated by amplification of reference gene primers within the assay. Sequence reads were collapsed and filtered to measure the absolute abundance of every unique TCRbeta CDR3 rearrangement. Productive Simpson clonality was computed per sample as the square root of Simpson's diversity index over productive rearrangements. TCRdb stores this immuneACCESS table with in-frame sequences only. Part of the clones is absent; in the studies checked, under half of the shortfall reflects unresolved V genes, and no reason is known for the rest. For V, J and clone size, that table is used; D and trimming come from the DNA. Counted in this sample were 310,000 or so clones; 80% to 95% of them appeared once. 1% to 1.3% of the sample comes from the top ten.

Remarks on this clone: What antigen it recognizes has not been identified. No base quality information exists; no much larger clone differs at one position.

Source material: PBMCs or T cells enriched from blood (not recorded which). The V and J genes are TRBV28 and TRBJ2-3; TRBD1 might be the D gene, on 6 matching bases. The receptor's source is a woman in her thirties who had recovered from COVID-19. Here is the DNA: TGTGCCAGCAGTTCGACAGGACCCACAGATACGCAGTATTTT. Translated, it gives CASSSTGPTDTQYF.